Described below is a single TCR beta chain sequence and its context. Its antigen is still unknown. CDR3 length equals 14 residues. Germline assignment: CDR1 SGHRS and CDR2 YFSETQ. These data come from a study of CXCR3-negative and CXCR3-positive naive CD8 T cells. Study results and limitations: TRB CDR3 hydrophobicity was greater in CXCR3-positive naive cells than in CXCR3-negative naive cells. Fresh PBMCs were used in most assays, and CXCR3 expression partially decreased after cryopreservation. TRBV-TRBJ usage matched between naive CXCR3-negative and CXCR3-positive cells but not between memory cells. Memory CD8+ cells had much lower diversity, and both naive subsets had comparably high diversity.

Preparation of TRB cDNA libraries relied on 5' RACE carrying UMI labels. Each CDR3 protein gets one entry in TCRdb, which reprocessed the 5' RACE reads and gives no DNA. The sample holds around 140,000 distinct CDR3 sequences. The sample taken for sequencing was naive CXCR3+ CD8+ T cells from blood. Subset defined: CD45RO-CCR7+CD27+CD95- naive CD8+ T cells expressing CXCR3 (TNR3+). The gene calls are TRBV5-1 and TRBJ2-7; without DNA, the TCRdb call of TRBD1 cannot be checked. This receptor was identified in a human donor in good health. Some clones in this sample may be carry-over from other donors' samples. CDR3: CASSLEWGAYEQYF.